Listed here are 25 T cell receptor beta chains from one sample, sequenced in a study of cytomegalovirus exposure and HLA in healthy donors (dated by TCRdb to 2015 to 2018). The library came from the immunoSEQ multiplex PCR assay. A mixture of 60 forward primers for TCR Vbeta segments and 13 reverse primers for TCR Jbeta segments was used in the multiplex PCR. As stored in TCRdb, this immuneACCESS dataset retains in-frame rearrangements with V and J assigned. A fraction of the clones does not appear; measured against another copy, unresolved V genes explain less than half of the discrepancy, and the remainder lacks a known reason. Recorded for this sample are approximately 140,000 clones; around four fifths of them occurred a single time. The top ten constitute over 1% of the sample. The sequenced sample consisted of PBMCs. These receptors all come from a boy between 10 and 17 years old in good health and CMV-seronegative.

V is TRBV6-6 and J is TRBJ2-1; D is unclear. Trimming removed 5 bases at V and 5 bases at J, with 4 bases between. Germline CDR1 is MNHNY and CDR2 is SVGAGI (reference sequence). This CDR3 region has 11 residues. CDR3 bases: TGTGCCAGCAGTCTTGACAATGAGCAGTTCTTC. Its translation: CASSLDNEQFF.

This clone was seen more than once but under ten times. The chain couples TRBV25-1 to TRBJ2-1; tentative D call: TRBD2 (6 bases). This CDR3 comprises 17 residues. Trimming removed 3 bases from V and 7 bases from J, with 22 bases in between. In germline, CDR1 is MGHDK, CDR2 SYGVNS. The CDR3 reads CASSDWSGGRDDNEQFF. The CDR3 bases are TGTGCCAGCAGTGATTGGTCTGGAGGGCGGGACGATAATGAGCAGTTCTTC.

The V and J genes are TRBV13 and TRBJ1-2, with TRBD1 matching over 8 bases. V was pared by 0 bases and J by 3 bases, with 21 bases of the junction left unmatched. CDR1 is PRHDT and CDR2 is FYEKMQ in the germline V gene (reference sequence). The CDR3 covers 21 residues. CDR3 coding DNA: TGTGCCAGCAGCTTAGGCGAGGGGACCGCAGGGGGCGTATTTCGGGACTATGGCTACACCTTC. Its translation: CASSLGEGTAGGVFRDYGYTF.

This clone was observed a single time. The chain has TRBV7-3 and TRBJ2-1, with D unresolved. With 0 bases removed from V and 7 bases from J, the gap between germline ends came to 4 bases. The CDR3 contains 12 residues. The germline V gene encodes CDR1 SGHTA and CDR2 FQGTGA. The CDR3 DNA reads as TGTGCCAGCAGCTTAACGAGAAATGAGCAGTTCTTC. Protein: CASSLTRNEQFF.

The chain is built from TRBV15 and TRBJ1-5; D is unresolved. CDR1 and CDR2 from the germline V gene are LNHNV and YYDKDF (reference sequence). The CDR3 spans 13 residues. The V end lost 0 bases, the J end lost 10 bases, and 10 bases lay between the germline ends. The CDR3 region has the DNA TGTGCCACCAGCAGAGACAGAGAGGCTCCCCAGCATTTT. Its protein is CATSRDREAPQHF.

This rearrangement joins TRBV2 to TRBJ2-7; TRBD2 matches at 13 bases. The trim removed 8 bases at V and 3 bases at J, leaving 4 bases unmatched. CDR3 length: 14 amino acids. The germline V gene encodes CDR1 SNHLY and CDR2 FYNNEI. The chain's CDR3 is CASHRLAGGYEQYF. For the CDR3, the DNA is TGTGCCAGCCACCGACTAGCGGGAGGCTACGAGCAGTACTTC. Drawing the rest from reference TRBV2 and TRBJ2-7, the complete variable domain is EPEVTQTPSHQVTQMGQEVILRCVPISNHLYFYWYRQILGQKVEFLVSFYNNEISEKSEIFDDQFSVERPDGSNFTLKIRSTKLEDSAMYFCASHRLAGGYEQYFGPGTRLTVT.

This clone was found once. CDR3 in DNA: TGTGCCAGCAGTATGGACAGGGCGGAAGGAAACACCATATATTTT. This codes for CASSMDRAEGNTIYF. J is TRBJ1-3 and V is TRBV6-5; 8 positions agree with TRBD1. J lost 4 bases, V lost 5 bases, and 7 bases had no gene match. Looked up from germline, CDR1 is MNHEY and CDR2 is SVGAGI. The CDR3 runs to 15 residues.

The V gene is TRBV21-1, the J gene TRBJ2-7; TRBD2, the table's D call, lacks a check against the DNA. TRBV21-1 is an annotated pseudogene. The CDR3 loop spans 20 amino acids. CDR3 amino acids: CASSPRVGTSASKGSYEQYF. Written as DNA, the CDR3 is TGTGCCAGCAGTCCCCGGGTAGGGACTAGCGCTTCAAAGGGCTCCTACGAGCAGTACTTC.

V is TRBV19 and J is TRBJ2-3; D perhaps matches TRBD2 (6 bases). Germline V gene lookup returns CDR1 LNHDA and CDR2 SQIVND (reference sequence). The CDR3 consists of 14 residues. The V and J ends lost 3 bases and 5 bases respectively, with 12 bases between them. DNA of the CDR3: TGTGCCAGTAGTATTCGGGAGTTTAGAGATACGCAGTATTTT. This sequence encodes CASSIREFRDTQYF.

This rearrangement joins TRBV18 to TRBJ2-7; a weak D match, TRBD1 (5 bases). Germline V gene sequence: CDR1 KGHSH, CDR2 LQKENI. This CDR3 is built from 15 residues. Trimming pared 2 bases from V and 5 bases from J, leaving 16 bases between. The CDR3 protein is CASSPSTVPPHEQYF. The CDR3 coding sequence is TGTGCCAGCTCACCATCGACAGTCCCTCCTCACGAGCAGTACTTC.

In this sample, this clone turned up a few times. The chain combines TRBV7-8 with TRBJ2-7; 9 bases match TRBD2. This CDR3 region has 15 residues. Germline values: CDR1 SGHVS, CDR2 FQNEAQ. With 3 bases clipped from V and 6 bases from J, the junction kept 9 bases outside the gene matches. CDR3 loop: CASSFSGSGVGEQYF. The CDR3 DNA sequence: TGTGCCAGCAGCTTTAGCGGGAGTGGGGTCGGCGAGCAGTACTTC.

This chain uses TRBV4-2 with TRBJ2-1; a weak D match, TRBD1 (6 bases). The CDR3 length is 15 residues. Trimming shortened V by 0 bases and J by 7 bases, and 13 bases separated the two germline ends. Germline CDR1 LGHNA, CDR2 YNFKEQ. The CDR3, as DNA: TGTGCCAGCAGCCAAGAAGGGGGATCAGTAAATGAGCAGTTCTTC. This gives the protein CASSQEGGSVNEQFF.

This chain connects TRBV4-2 to TRBJ2-7, with TRBD2 matching 10 bases. Germline V gives CDR1 LGHNA, CDR2 YNFKEQ. V trimming: 3 bases; J trimming: 4 bases; junction bases outside the gene matches: 6. The CDR3 runs to 15 residues. This chain's CDR3 is CASSHPGLANYEQYF. Here the CDR3 DNA reads TGTGCCAGCAGCCATCCGGGACTAGCGAATTACGAGCAGTACTTC.

This chain links TRBV7-9 with TRBJ1-1; 8 bases line up with TRBD1. CDR1 and CDR2 (germline): SEHNR, FQNEAQ (reference sequence). The CDR3 consists of 14 residues. J lost 5 bases, V lost 5 bases, and 7 bases had no gene match. This CDR3 reads CASSGQTGVTEAFF. The CDR3 region has the DNA TGTGCCAGCAGCGGCCAGACAGGGGTTACTGAAGCTTTCTTT.

V is TRBV19 and J is TRBJ2-3; D is ambiguous. Germline values: CDR1 LNHDA, CDR2 SQIVND (reference sequence). Trimming took off 5 bases at V and 0 bases at J, with 15 bases between the two ends. The CDR3 contains 16 residues. The CDR3 DNA is TGTGCCAGTAGTTCCGGGTTGGGTCGGAGCACAGATACGCAGTATTTT. Translating gives CASSSGLGRSTDTQYF.

This chain links TRBV5-1 with TRBJ1-6; TRBD1 aligns across 7 bases. J was trimmed by 8 bases and V by 3 bases; bases with no gene match: 14. Germline V gene data show CDR1 as SGHRS and CDR2 as YFSETQ. There are 17 residues in the CDR3. The CDR3 reads CASSSLSQGVSDSPLHF. The CDR3 nucleotides read TGCGCCAGCAGCTCACTTTCCCAGGGGGTCTCAGATTCACCCCTCCACTTT.

The chain links TRBV2 to TRBJ1-3; the D gene is possibly TRBD1 (5 bases). The ends were cut back, 7 bases at V and 2 bases at J, with 12 bases in the middle. Germline-derived CDR1 and CDR2 are SNHLY and FYNNEI. The CDR3 sequence is 14 residues long. The CDR3 protein is CASNADSTGNTIYF. CDR3 bases: TGTGCCAGCAACGCCGACAGCACTGGAAACACCATATATTTT.

The chain's CDR3 is CASNTGLFSYEQYF. The CDR3 nucleotides read TGTGCCAGCAATACAGGACTATTCTCCTACGAGCAGTACTTC. J is TRBJ2-7 and V is TRBV6-6, with a tentative D call TRBD2 (6 bases). V shed 7 bases and J shed 0 bases, with 13 bases lying between them. CDR1 is MNHNY, CDR2 SVGAGI, per germline (reference sequence). There are 14 residues in the CDR3.

A few counts support this clone. V and J are TRBV7-2 and TRBJ2-5, with TRBD1 as a possible D gene (6 bases). V gave up 7 bases and J gave up 1 base, with 16 bases separating them. Germline V CDR1 and CDR2: SGHTA, FQGNSA. The CDR3 totals 15 residues. CDR3: CASTPMGATQETQYF. The CDR3 bases are TGTGCCAGCACCCCCATGGGGGCCACCCAAGAGACCCAGTACTTC.

This rearrangement joins TRBV30 to TRBJ1-1, with D tentatively TRBD1 (5 bases). Germline V gene sequence: CDR1 GTSNPN, CDR2 SVGIG (reference sequence). V lost 5 bases and J lost 3, with 16 bases in between. There are 14 residues in the CDR3. CDR3 sequence: CAWGRDLADTEAFF. In DNA form, the CDR3 reads TGTGCCTGGGGACGGGACTTGGCGGACACTGAAGCTTTCTTT.

This chain links TRBV5-1 with TRBJ2-5; perhaps TRBD1 as D (6 bases). The CDR3 is 14 residues long. Between the trimmed V and J ends, which lost 0 bases and 7 bases, there was a span of 13 bases. Germline CDR1 and CDR2: SGHRS and YFSETQ. CDR3 in amino acids: CASSLAAGAGTQYF. DNA of the CDR3: TGCGCCAGCAGCTTGGCGGCAGGGGCGGGGACCCAGTACTTC.

The chain couples TRBV7-2 to TRBJ1-4, with D possibly matching TRBD1 (6 bases). V shed 1 base and J shed 5 bases, with 11 bases lying between them. CDR1 is SGHTA and CDR2 is FQGNSA in the germline V gene. The CDR3 runs to 15 residues. The CDR3 is CASSLGWDINEKLFF. Here the CDR3 DNA reads TGTGCCAGCAGCTTAGGTTGGGACATAAATGAAAAACTGTTTTTT.

The chain recombines TRBV19 with TRBJ2-5; 11 positions match TRBD2. This CDR3 has 16 residues. Trimming removed 5 bases from V and 5 bases from J; junction bases left unmatched: 10. Germline assignment: CDR1 LNHDA and CDR2 SQIVND (reference sequence). In DNA form, the CDR3 reads TGTGCCAGTAGTCCTCGACTAGCGGGACTGTCGGAGACCCAGTACTTC. The encoded protein is CASSPRLAGLSETQYF.

This sequence joins TRBV5-8 and TRBJ2-5, with D possibly matching TRBD1 (5 bases). Trimming stripped 0 bases from V and 5 bases from J, with 8 bases between. Germline V gene data show CDR1 as SGHTS and CDR2 as YDEGEE. The CDR3 runs 13 residues. The CDR3 protein is CASSLVGQETQYF. CDR3 nucleotides: TGTGCCAGCAGCTTGGTGGGGCAGGAGACCCAGTACTTC.

CDR3 DNA: TGTGCCAGCAGTGTCCTAGCGGGAGGGAAGACAGATACGCAGTATTTT. Its translation is CASSVLAGGKTDTQYF. V is TRBV2 and J is TRBJ2-3; 12 bases are a match to TRBD2. From germline, CDR1 is SNHLY and CDR2 FYNNEI. V lost 4 bases and J lost 3; bases outside the gene matches: 5. The CDR3 consists of 16 residues.